This T cell receptor beta chain was captured by sequencing in a study of blood T cell repertoires in COVID-19. Study details: The origin of the acute and convalescent COVID-19 samples was the United States, Italy and Spain. The cDNA or gDNA used as material had been derived from T cells, B-cell-depleted T cells, or PBMCs.

TCRdb's table, derived via immunoSEQ multiplex PCR, lists solely in-frame clones and lacks some. The table has about 220,000 clones, approximately 85% seen once. Only a few counts were recorded for this clone. Germline CDR1 is SGHAT and CDR2 is FQNNGV. The ends lost 4 bases at V and 2 bases at J; junction bases unmatched: 4. The length of the CDR3 is 14 residues. The rearrangement joins TRBV11-2 to TRBJ2-7; 8 bases are a match to TRBD1. This receptor was obtained from a man aged 45 to 65 who had recovered from COVID-19. Sequenced: peripheral blood. The CDR3 region is CASSSVTGAYEQYF. The CDR3 nucleotides read TGTGCCAGCAGCTCCGTGACAGGGGCCTACGAGCAGTACTTC.